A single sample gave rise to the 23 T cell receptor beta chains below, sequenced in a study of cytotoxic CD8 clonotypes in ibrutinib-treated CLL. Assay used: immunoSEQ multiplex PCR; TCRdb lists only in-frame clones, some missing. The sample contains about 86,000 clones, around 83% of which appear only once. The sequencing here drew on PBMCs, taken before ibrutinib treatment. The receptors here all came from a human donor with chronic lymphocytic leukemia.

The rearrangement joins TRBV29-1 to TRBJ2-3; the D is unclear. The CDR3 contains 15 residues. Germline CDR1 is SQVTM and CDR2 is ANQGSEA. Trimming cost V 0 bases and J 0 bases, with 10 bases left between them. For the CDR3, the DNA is TGCAGCGTTGAAGACAGAGGCTCTAGCACAGATACGCAGTATTTT. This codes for CSVEDRGSSTDTQYF.

The CDR3: CASSPDLEQFF. In DNA, the CDR3 is TGTGCCAGCAGTCCTGATCTTGAGCAGTTCTTC. The J gene is TRBJ2-1, the V gene TRBV7-2; no clear D gene. Germline V CDR1 and CDR2: SGHTA, FQGNSA. The CDR3 length is 11 residues. V was shortened by 6 bases and J by 9 bases, with 9 bases between the two germline ends.

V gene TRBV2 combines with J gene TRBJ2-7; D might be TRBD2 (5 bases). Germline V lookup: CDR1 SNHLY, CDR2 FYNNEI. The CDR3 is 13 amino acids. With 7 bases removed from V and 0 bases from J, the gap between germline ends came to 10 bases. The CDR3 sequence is CASNSRASYEQYF. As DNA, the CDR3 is TGTGCCAGCAATTCGAGGGCCTCCTACGAGCAGTACTTC. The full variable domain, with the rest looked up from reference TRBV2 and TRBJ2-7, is EPEVTQTPSHQVTQMGQEVILRCVPISNHLYFYWYRQILGQKVEFLVSFYNNEISEKSEIFDDQFSVERPDGSNFTLKIRSTKLEDSAMYFCASNSRASYEQYFGPGTRLTVT.

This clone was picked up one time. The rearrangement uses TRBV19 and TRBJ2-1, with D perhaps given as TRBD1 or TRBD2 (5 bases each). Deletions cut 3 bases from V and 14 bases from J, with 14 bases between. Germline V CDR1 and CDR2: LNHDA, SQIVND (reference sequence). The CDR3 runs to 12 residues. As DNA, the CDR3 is TGTGCCAGTAGTATCCGGGACCCTTTTAAGTTCTTC. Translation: CASSIRDPFKFF.

DNA of the CDR3: TGTGCCAGTAGTTTAGCCCAAGGCCAGCAGTACTTC. Translated, it gives CASSLAQGQQYF. V and J are TRBV19 and TRBJ2-7, with D uncertain. CDR1 and CDR2 (germline): LNHDA, SQIVND (reference sequence). Trimming took off 5 bases at V and 8 bases at J, with 13 bases between the two ends. The CDR3 covers 12 residues. The entire variable domain, with the rest obtained from reference TRBV19 and TRBJ2-7, is as follows: DGGITQSPKYLFRKEGQNVTLSCEQNLNHDAMYWYRQDPGQGLRLIYYSQIVNDFQKGDIAEGYSVSREKKESFPLTVTSAQKNPTAFYLCASSLAQGQQYFGPGTRLTVT.

CDR3 nucleotide sequence: TGTGCCAGCAGTGAGGGACTAGTCGAGCAGTACTTC. It encodes CASSEGLVEQYF. V usage is TRBV2 and J usage is TRBJ2-7; 8 positions match TRBD2. Germline trimming cut 3 bases from V and 6 bases from J; bases unmatched to any gene: 1. There are 12 residues in the CDR3. Germline values: CDR1 SNHLY, CDR2 FYNNEI.

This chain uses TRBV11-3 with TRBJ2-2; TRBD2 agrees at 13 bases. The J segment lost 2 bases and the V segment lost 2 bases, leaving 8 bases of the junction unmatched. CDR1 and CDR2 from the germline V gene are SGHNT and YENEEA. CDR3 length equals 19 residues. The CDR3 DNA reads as TGTGCCAGCAGCTTACCGGGACTAGCGGGGCGGACCAACACCGGGGAGCTGTTTTTT. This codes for CASSLPGLAGRTNTGELFF.

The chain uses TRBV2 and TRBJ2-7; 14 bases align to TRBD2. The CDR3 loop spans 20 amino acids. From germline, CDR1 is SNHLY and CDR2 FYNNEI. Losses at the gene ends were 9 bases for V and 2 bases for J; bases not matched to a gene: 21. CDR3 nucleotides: TGTGCCAGTGTGAGCTCCGGGACTAGCGGGAGCATCACCCGCCCCTACGAGCAGTACTTC. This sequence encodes CASVSSGTSGSITRPYEQYF.

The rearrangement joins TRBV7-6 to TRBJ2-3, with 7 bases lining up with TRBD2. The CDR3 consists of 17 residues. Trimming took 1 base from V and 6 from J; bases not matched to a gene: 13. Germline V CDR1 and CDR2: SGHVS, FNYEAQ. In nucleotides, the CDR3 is TGTGCCAGCAGCTTAGTGGGACGACTAGCCAATCCCGATACGCAGTATTTT. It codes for CASSLVGRLANPDTQYF.

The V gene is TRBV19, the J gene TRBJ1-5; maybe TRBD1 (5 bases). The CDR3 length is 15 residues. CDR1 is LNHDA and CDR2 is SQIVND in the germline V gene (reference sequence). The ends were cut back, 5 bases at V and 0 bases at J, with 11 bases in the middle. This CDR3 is CASSPGDLSNQPQHF. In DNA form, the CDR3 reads TGTGCCAGTAGTCCGGGGGATCTTAGCAATCAGCCCCAGCATTTT.

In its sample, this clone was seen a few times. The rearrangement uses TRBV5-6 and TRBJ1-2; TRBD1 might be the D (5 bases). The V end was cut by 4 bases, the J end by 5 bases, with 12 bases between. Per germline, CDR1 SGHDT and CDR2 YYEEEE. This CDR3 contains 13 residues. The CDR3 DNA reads TGTGCCAGCAGCGATGGGGCCGATTATGGCTACACCTTC. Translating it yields CASSDGADYGYTF.

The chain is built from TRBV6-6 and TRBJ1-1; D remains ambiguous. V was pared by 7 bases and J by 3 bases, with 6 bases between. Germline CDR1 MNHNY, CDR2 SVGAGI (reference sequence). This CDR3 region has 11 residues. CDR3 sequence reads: CASKLYTEAFF. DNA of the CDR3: TGTGCCAGCAAGCTGTACACTGAAGCTTTCTTT.

CDR3 protein: CAWMYGTGGNQPQHF. In DNA, the CDR3 is TGTGCCTGGATGTACGGGACAGGGGGAAATCAGCCCCAGCATTTT. This chain uses TRBV30 with TRBJ1-5; TRBD1 agrees at 11 bases. Germline CDR1 GTSNPN, CDR2 SVGIG (reference sequence). CDR3 size: 15 residues. Trimming removed 4 bases from V and 4 bases from J; junction bases left unmatched: 6.

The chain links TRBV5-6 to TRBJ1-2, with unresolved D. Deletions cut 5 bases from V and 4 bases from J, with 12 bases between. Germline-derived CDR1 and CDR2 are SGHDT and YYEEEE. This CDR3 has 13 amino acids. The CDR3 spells CASRPGRTYGYTF. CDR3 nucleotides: TGTGCCAGCAGACCGGGTAGAACCTATGGCTACACCTTC.

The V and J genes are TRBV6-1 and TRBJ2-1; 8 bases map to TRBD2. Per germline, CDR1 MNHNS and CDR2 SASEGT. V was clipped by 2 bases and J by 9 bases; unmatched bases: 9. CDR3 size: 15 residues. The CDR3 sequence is CASSEPGTSVGEQFF. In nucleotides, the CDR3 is TGTGCCAGCAGTGAACCCGGGACTAGTGTCGGTGAGCAGTTCTTC.

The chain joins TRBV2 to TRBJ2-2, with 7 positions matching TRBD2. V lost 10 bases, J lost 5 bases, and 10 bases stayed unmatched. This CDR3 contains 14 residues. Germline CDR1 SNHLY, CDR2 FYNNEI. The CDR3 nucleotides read TGTGCCACCACGGCGGGGGAATTAACCGGGGAGCTGTTTTTT. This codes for CATTAGELTGELFF.

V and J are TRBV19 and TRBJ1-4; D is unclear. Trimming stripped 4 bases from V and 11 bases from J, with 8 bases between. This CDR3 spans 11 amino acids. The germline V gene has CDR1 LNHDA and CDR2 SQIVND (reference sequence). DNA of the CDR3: TGTGCCAGTAGTAGTCTGCAGAAACTGTTTTTT. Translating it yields CASSSLQKLFF.

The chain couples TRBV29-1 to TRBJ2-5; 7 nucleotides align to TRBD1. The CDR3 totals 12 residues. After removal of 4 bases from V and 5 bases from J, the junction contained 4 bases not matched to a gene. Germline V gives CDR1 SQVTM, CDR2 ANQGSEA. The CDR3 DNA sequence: TGCAGCGTTGCAGACAGGGCGGAGACCCAGTACTTC. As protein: CSVADRAETQYF. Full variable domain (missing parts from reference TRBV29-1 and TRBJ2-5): SAVISQKPSRDICQRGTSLTIQCQVDSQVTMMFWYRQQPGQSLTLIATANQGSEATYESGFVIDKFPISRPNLTFSTLTVSNMSPEDSSIYLCSVADRAETQYFGPGTRLLVL.

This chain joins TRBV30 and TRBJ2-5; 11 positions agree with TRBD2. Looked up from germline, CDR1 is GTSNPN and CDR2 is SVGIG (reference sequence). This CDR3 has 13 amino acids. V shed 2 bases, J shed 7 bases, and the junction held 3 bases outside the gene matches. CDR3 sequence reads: CAWSSGTSGTQYF. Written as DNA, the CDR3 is TGTGCCTGGAGTTCTGGGACTAGCGGGACCCAGTACTTC.

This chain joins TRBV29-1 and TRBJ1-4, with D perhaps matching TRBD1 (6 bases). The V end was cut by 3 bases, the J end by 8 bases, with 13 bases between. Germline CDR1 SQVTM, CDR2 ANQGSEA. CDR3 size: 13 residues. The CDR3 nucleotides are TGCAGCGTTGAGGGCAGGGGTGGCGAAAAACTGTTTTTT. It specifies CSVEGRGGEKLFF.

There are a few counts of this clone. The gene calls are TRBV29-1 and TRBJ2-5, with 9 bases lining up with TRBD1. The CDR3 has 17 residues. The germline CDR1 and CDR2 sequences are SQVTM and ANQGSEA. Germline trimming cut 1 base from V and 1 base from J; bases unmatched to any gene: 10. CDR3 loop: CSVEVFLGTGSQETQYF. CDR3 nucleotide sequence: TGCAGCGTTGAAGTATTCTTGGGGACAGGGAGCCAAGAGACCCAGTACTTC. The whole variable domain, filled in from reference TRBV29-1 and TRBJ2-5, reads SAVISQKPSRDICQRGTSLTIQCQVDSQVTMMFWYRQQPGQSLTLIATANQGSEATYESGFVIDKFPISRPNLTFSTLTVSNMSPEDSSIYLCSVEVFLGTGSQETQYFGPGTRLLVL.

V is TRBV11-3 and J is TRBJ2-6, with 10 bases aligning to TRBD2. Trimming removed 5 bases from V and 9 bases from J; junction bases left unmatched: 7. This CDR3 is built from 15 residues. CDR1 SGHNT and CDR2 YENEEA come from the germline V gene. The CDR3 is CASSAGLADYNVLTF. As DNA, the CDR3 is TGTGCCAGCAGCGCCGGACTAGCGGATTACAACGTCCTGACTTTC.

CDR3 loop: CASSPEGHENTEAFF. The CDR3 DNA follows: TGCGCCAGCAGCCCCGAAGGTCATGAGAACACTGAAGCTTTCTTT. The gene calls are TRBV4-3 and TRBJ1-1; unclear D gene. The CDR3 contains 15 residues. V dropped 4 bases and J dropped 1 base, with 13 bases sitting between them. The germline CDR1 and CDR2 sequences are LGHNA and YSLEER.